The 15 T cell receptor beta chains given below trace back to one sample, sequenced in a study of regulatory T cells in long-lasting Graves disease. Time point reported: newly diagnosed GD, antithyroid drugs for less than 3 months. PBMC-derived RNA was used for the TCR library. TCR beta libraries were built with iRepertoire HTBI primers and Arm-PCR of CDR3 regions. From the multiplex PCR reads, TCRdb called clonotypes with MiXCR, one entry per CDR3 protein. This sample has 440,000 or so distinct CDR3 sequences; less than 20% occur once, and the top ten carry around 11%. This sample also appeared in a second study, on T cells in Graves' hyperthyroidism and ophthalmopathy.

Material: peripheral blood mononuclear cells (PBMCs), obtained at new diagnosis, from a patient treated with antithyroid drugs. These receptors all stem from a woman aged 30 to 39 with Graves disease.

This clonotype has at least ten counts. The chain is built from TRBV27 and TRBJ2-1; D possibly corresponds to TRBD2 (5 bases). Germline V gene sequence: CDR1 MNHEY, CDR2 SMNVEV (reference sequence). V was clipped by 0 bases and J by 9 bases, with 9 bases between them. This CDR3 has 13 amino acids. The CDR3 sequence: CASSLSLRGEQFF. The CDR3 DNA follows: TGTGCCAGCAGTTTATCTCTCCGGGGTGAGCAGTTCTTC.

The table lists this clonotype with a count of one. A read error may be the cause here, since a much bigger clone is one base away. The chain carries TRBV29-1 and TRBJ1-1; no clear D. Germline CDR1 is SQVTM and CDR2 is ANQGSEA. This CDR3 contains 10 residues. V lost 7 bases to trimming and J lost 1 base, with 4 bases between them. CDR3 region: CSARNTEAFF. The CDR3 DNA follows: TGCAGCGCCCGGAACACTGAAGCTTTCTTT.

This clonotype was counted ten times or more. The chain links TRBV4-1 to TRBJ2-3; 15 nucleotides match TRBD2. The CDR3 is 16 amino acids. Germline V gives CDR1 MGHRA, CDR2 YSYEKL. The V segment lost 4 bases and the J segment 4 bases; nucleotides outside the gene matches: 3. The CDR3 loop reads CASSPGLAGGSDTQYF. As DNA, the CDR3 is TGCGCCAGCAGCCCGGGACTAGCGGGAGGTTCAGATACGCAGTATTTT.

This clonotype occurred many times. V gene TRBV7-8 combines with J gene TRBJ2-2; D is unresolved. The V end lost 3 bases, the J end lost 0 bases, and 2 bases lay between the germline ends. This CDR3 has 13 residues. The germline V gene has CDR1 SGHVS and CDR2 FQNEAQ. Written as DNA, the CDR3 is TGTGCCAGCAGCTTGACGAACACCGGGGAGCTGTTTTTT. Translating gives CASSLTNTGELFF.

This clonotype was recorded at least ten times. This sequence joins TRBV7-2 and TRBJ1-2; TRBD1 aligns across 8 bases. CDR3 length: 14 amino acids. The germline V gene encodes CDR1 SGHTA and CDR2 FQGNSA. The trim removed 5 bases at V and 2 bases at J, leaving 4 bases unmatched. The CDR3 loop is CASSDRQGNYGYTF. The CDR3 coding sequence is TGTGCCAGCAGCGACCGACAGGGGAACTATGGCTACACCTTC. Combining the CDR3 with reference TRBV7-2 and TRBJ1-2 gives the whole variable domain GAGVSQSPSNKVTEKGKDVELRCDPISGHTALYWYRQSLGQGLEFLIYFQGNSAPDKSGLPSDRFSAERTGGSVSTLTIQRTQQEDSAVYLCASSDRQGNYGYTFGSGTRLTVV.

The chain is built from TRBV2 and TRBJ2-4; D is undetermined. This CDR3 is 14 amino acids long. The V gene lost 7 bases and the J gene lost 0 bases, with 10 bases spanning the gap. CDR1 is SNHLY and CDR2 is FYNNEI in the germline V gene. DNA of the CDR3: TGTGCCAGCATGAGACCCCTAGCCAAAAACATTCAGTACTTC. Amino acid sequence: CASMRPLAKNIQYF.

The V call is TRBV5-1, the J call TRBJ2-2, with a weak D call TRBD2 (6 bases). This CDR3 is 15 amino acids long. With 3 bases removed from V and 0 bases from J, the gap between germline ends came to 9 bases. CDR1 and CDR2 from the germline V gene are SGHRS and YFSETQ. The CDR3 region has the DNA TGCGCCAGCAGCTCCGGGACTTCGAACACCGGGGAGCTGTTTTTT. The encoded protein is CASSSGTSNTGELFF.

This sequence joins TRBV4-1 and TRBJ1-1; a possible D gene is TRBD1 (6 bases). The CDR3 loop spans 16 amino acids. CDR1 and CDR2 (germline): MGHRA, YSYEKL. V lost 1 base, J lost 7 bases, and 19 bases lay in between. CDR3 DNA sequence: TGCGCCAGCAGCCAAGGGGGGGGCGGCAGGCGGGGTGAAGCTTTCTTT. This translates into CASSQGGGGRRGEAFF.

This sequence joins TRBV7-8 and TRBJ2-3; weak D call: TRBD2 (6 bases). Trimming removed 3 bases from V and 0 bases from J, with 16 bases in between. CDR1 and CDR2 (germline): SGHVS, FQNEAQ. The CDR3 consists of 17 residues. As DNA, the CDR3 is TGTGCCAGCAGCTTTTCAGCGGGTAGCGGTAGCACAGATACGCAGTATTTT. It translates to CASSFSAGSGSTDTQYF.

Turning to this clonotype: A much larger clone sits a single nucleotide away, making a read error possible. The CDR3: CASSSVSYNEQYF. The CDR3, as DNA: TGTGCCAGCTCATCGGTCTCCTACAATGAGCAGTACTTC. The chain is built from TRBV18 and TRBJ2-1; D call uncertain. Matching the DNA end better, TRBJ2-7 makes the J call doubtful. This CDR3 spans 13 amino acids. Germline V gene data show CDR1 as KGHSH and CDR2 as LQKENI.

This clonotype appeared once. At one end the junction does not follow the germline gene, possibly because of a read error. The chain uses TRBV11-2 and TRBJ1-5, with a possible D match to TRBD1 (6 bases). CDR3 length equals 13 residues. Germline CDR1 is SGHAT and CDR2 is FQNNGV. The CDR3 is CASSPQGGQPPHF. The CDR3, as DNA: TGTGCCAGCAGTCCCCAAGGGGGGCAGCCCCCGCATTTT.

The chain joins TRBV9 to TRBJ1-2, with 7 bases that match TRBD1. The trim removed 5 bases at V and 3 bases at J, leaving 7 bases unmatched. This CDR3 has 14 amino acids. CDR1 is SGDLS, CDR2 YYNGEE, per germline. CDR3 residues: CASSPRQGDYGYTF. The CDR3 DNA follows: TGTGCCAGCAGTCCGAGACAGGGTGACTATGGCTACACCTTC.

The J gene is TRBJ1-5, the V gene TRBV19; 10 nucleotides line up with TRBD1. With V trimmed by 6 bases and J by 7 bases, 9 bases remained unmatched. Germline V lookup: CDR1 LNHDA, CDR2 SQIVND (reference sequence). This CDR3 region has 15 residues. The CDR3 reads CASSLIRDRGQPQHF. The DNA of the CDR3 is TGTGCCAGTAGCCTGATACGGGACAGGGGACAGCCCCAGCATTTT.

For the CDR3, the DNA is TGTGCCAGTAGTAAGACAGGATTGTTAGCATATAGCAATCAGCCCCAGCATTTT. This codes for CASSKTGLLAYSNQPQHF. The rearrangement uses TRBV19 and TRBJ1-5, with a weak D call TRBD1 (6 bases). V lost 4 bases and J 0 bases, leaving 19 bases between the germline ends. Germline CDR1 LNHDA, CDR2 SQIVND (reference sequence). The CDR3 covers 18 residues.

CDR3 nucleotide sequence: TGTGCCAGCAGAAAAAACTTTGAAGCTTTCTTT. Translation: CASRKNFEAFF. The chain couples TRBV6-1 to TRBJ1-1; no definite D call. The germline V gene encodes CDR1 MNHNS and CDR2 SASEGT. V was pared by 6 bases and J by 7 bases, with 9 bases between. The CDR3 extends over 11 amino acids.